Below, one TCR beta chain is given with its context. Assay: immunoSEQ multiplex PCR; the TCRdb copy retains only in-frame clones and omits some. This repertoire shows approximately 180,000 clones, around 90% found once; its top ten account for roughly 6%. These data come from a study of blood T cell repertoires in COVID-19. Sample: peripheral blood. This clonotype originated in a man aged 35-49 years with active or convalescent COVID-19.

CDR3 in DNA: TGCAGCGTTGATTCAAACAAGTTGAACACTGAAGCTTTCTTT. Translating gives CSVDSNKLNTEAFF. The chain uses TRBV29-1 and TRBJ1-1; D not certain. Between the trimmed V and J ends, which lost 3 bases and 0 bases, there was a span of 11 bases. The CDR3 sequence is 14 residues long. Germline values: CDR1 SQVTM, CDR2 ANQGSEA.